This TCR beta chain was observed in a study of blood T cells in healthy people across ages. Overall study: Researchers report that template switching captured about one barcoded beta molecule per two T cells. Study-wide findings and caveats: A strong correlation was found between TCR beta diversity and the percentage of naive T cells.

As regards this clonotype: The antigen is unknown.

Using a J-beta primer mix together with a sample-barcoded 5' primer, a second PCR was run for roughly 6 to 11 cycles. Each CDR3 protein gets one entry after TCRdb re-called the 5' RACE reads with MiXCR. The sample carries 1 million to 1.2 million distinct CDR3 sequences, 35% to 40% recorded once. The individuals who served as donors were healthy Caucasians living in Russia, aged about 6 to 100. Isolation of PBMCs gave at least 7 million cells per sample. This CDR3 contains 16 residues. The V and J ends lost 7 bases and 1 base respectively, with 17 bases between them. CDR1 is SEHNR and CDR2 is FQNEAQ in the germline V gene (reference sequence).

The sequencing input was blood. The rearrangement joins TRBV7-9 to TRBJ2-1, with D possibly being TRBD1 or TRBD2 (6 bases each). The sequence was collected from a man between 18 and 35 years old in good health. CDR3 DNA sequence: TGTGCCAGCACCCCGGAGGGGGGTATGTCCTACAATGAGCAGTTCTTC. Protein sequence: CASTPEGGMSYNEQFF.